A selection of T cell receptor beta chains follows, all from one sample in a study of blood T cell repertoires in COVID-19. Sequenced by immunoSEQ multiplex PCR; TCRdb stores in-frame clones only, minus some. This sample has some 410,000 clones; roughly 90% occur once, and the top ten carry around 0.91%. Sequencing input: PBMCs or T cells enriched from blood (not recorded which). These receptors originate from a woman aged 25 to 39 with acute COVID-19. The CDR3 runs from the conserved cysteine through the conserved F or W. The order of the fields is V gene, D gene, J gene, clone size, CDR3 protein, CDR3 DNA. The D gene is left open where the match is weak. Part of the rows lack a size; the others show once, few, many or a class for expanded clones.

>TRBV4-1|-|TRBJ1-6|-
CASSLTATLNSPLHF
TGCGCCAGCAGCCTGACAGCTACCTTGAATTCACCCCTCCACTTT
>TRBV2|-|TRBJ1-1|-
CASRERQDWDTEAFF
TGTGCCAGCAGAGAGAGACAGGATTGGGACACTGAAGCTTTCTTT
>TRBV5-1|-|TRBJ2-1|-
CASSLSASSYNEQFF
TGCGCCAGCAGCTTGTCCGCTAGCTCCTACAATGAGCAGTTCTTC
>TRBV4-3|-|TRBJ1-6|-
CASSQDRSSYNSPLHF
TGCGCCAGCAGCCAAGACCGGAGCTCCTATAATTCACCCCTCCACTTT
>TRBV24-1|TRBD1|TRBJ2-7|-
CATIVSRDRISYEQYF
TGTGCCACAATAGTTTCCCGGGACAGGATCTCCTACGAGCAGTACTTC
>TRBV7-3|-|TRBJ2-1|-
CASSTSAASSYNEQFF
TGTGCCAGCAGCACCTCAGCGGCAAGCTCCTACAATGAGCAGTTCTTC
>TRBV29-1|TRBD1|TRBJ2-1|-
CSVDRDVEQFF
TGCAGCGTCGACAGGGACGTTGAGCAGTTCTTC
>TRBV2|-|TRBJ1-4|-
CASIPRREMINEKLFF
TGTGCCAGCATCCCCAGGCGGGAGATGATAAATGAAAAACTGTTTTTT
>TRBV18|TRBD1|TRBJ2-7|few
CASSLADRGYEQYF
TGTGCCAGCTCACTAGCCGACAGGGGCTACGAGCAGTACTTC
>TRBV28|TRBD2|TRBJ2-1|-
CASSTSQGLATYNEQFF
TGTGCCAGCAGTACGTCCCAGGGACTAGCTACCTACAATGAGCAGTTCTTC
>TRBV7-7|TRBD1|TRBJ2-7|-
CASSPRTGLSYEQYF
TGTGCCAGCAGCCCACGGACAGGGTTGAGCTACGAGCAGTACTTC
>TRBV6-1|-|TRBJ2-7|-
CASSEYRTHSYEQYF
TGTGCCAGCAGTGAGTACAGGACCCACTCCTACGAGCAGTACTTC
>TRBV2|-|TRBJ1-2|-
CASSDADDYGYTF
TGTGCCAGCAGTGATGCAGATGACTATGGCTACACCTTC
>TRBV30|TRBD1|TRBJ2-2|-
CAWSTRTGTANTGELFF
TGTGCCTGGAGTACCCGGACCGGGACAGCTAACACCGGGGAGCTGTTTTTT
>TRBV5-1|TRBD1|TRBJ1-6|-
CASSLAGQGRSPLHF
TGCGCCAGCAGCTTGGCGGGACAGGGGAGATCACCCCTCCACTTT
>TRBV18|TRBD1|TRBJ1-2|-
CASSPLQGAGGYTF
TGTGCCAGCTCACCACTTCAGGGGGCCGGTGGCTACACCTTC
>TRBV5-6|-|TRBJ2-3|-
CASSFVGGKTDTQYF
TGTGCCAGCAGCTTTGTCGGCGGGAAAACAGATACGCAGTATTTT
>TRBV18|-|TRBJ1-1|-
CASSPGGLSVNTEAFF
TGTGCCAGCTCACCAGGGGGCCTTTCCGTGAACACTGAAGCTTTCTTT
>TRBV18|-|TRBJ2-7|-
CASSPQDSEQYF
TGTGCCAGCTCACCTCAGGACAGCGAGCAGTACTTC
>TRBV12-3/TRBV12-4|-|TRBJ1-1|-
CASRPPWSTEAFF
TGTGCCAGCAGACCTCCATGGAGCACTGAAGCTTTCTTT
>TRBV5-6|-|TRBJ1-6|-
CASSDGRRNSPLHF
TGTGCCAGCAGCGACGGAAGGAGAAATTCACCCCTCCACTTT
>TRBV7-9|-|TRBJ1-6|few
CASSFGQGQSSYNSPLHF
TGTGCCAGCAGCTTCGGGCAGGGACAAAGCTCCTATAATTCACCCCTCCACTTT
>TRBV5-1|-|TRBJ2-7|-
CASSNSDMGSYEQYF
TGCGCCAGCAGCAATAGTGACATGGGCTCCTACGAGCAGTACTTC
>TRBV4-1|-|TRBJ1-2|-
CASSQAGGSNYGYTF
TGCGCCAGCAGCCAAGCCGGGGGATCCAACTATGGCTACACCTTC
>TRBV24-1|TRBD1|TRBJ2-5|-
CATSEQRGQGEETQYF
TGTGCCACCAGTGAGCAACGAGGACAGGGGGAAGAGACCCAGTACTTC
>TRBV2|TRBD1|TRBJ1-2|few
CASSTTGGGGYTF
TGTGCCAGCAGCACGACAGGGGGCGGCGGCTACACCTTC